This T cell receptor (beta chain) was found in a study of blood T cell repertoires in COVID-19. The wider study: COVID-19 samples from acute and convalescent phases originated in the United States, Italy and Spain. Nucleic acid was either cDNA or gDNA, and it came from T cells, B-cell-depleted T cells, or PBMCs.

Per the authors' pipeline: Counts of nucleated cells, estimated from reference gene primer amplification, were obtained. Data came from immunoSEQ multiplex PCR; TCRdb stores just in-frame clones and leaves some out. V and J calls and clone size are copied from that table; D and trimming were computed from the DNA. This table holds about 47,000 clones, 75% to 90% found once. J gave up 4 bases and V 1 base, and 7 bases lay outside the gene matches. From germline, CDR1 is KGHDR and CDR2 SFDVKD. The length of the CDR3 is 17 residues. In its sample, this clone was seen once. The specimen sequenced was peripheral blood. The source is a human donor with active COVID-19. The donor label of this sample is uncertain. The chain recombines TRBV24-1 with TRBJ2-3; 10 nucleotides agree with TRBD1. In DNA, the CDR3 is TGTGCCACCAGTGATTTCCCCGGGACAGGGGAGCCAGATACGCAGTATTTT. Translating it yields CATSDFPGTGEPDTQYF.